The sequence of this T cell receptor (beta chain) was determined in a study of blood T cell repertoires in COVID-19. The wider study: From the United States, Italy and Spain came samples of acute and convalescent COVID-19. T cells, B-cell-depleted T cells, or PBMCs provided the cDNA or gDNA that served as material.

In the original processing: Researchers report that nucleated cell counts were estimated from reference gene primer amplification. Measured with immunoSEQ multiplex PCR; TCRdb has only the in-frame clones, and not every one. That table supplies the V and J calls and clone size; D and trimming were determined from the DNA. The sample lists about 160,000 clones; around 84% were seen once. Trimming removed 4 bases from V and 4 bases from J, with 10 bases in between. The CDR3 contains 13 residues. The germline gives CDR1 SGHTA, CDR2 FQGNSA. This clone came up once. The specimen was peripheral blood. The V and J genes are TRBV7-2 and TRBJ1-1; tentative D call: TRBD1 (5 bases). The TCR was taken from a human donor with acute or convalescent COVID-19. The donor label of this sample is uncertain. This CDR3 reads CASSSGGRTEAFF. The CDR3 DNA sequence: TGTGCCAGCAGCTCCGGGGGTCGCACTGAAGCTTTCTTT.